These 11 T cell receptor beta chains came from one sample sequenced in a study of a mutant IDH1 vaccine in newly diagnosed glioma. Assay: immunoSEQ multiplex PCR; the TCRdb copy retains only in-frame clones and omits some. The sample lists tens of thousands of clones, about four fifths occurring once. Time point reported: baseline, week 1 (first vaccination visit). Treatment in this sample: pre-vaccination baseline after standard-of-care therapy. Here the sequenced sample was PBMCs, taken from a glioma patient treated with radiotherapy, temozolomide or both. The receptors come from a woman between 45 and 60 years old with glioma.

The sample holds a few counts of this clone. The rearrangement links TRBV5-1 to TRBJ2-3, with 9 bases that match TRBD1. Trimming at V came to 0 bases and at J to 3 bases, leaving 2 bases not matched to a gene. This CDR3 contains 15 residues. Germline V gene sequence: CDR1 SGHRS, CDR2 YFSETQ. In DNA form, the CDR3 reads TGCGCCAGCAGCTTGGCGGGACAGGGAACAGATACGCAGTATTTT. Protein sequence: CASSLAGQGTDTQYF. The full variable domain, with the rest looked up from reference TRBV5-1 and TRBJ2-3, is KAGVTQTPRYLIKTRGQQVTLSCSPISGHRSVSWYQQTPGQGLQFLFEYFSETQRNKGNFPGRFSGRQFSNSRSEMNVSTLELGDSALYLCASSLAGQGTDTQYFGPGTRLTVL.

The chain carries TRBV18 and TRBJ1-1; D gene unclear. V was pared by 2 bases and J by 4 bases, with 14 bases between. The CDR3 sequence is 15 residues long. Germline CDR1 reads KGHSH; CDR2 reads LQKENI. The CDR3 coding sequence is TGTGCCAGCTCACCAAATATCTTGGAGGCCACTGAAGCTTTCTTT. Its protein product is CASSPNILEATEAFF.

The chain couples TRBV6-5 to TRBJ1-1; a possible D gene is TRBD1 (6 bases). V gave up 5 bases and J gave up 0 bases, with 10 bases separating them. CDR3 size: 14 residues. Looked up from germline, CDR1 is MNHEY and CDR2 is SVGAGI. CDR3 DNA: TGTGCCAGCAGTAGGGGACATTTGAACACTGAAGCTTTCTTT. Its protein product is CASSRGHLNTEAFF.

The chain is built from TRBV18 and TRBJ2-7; the D gene is possibly TRBD1 (5 bases). The CDR3 contains 14 residues. Per germline, CDR1 KGHSH and CDR2 LQKENI. Trimming cost V 1 base and J 1 base, with 8 bases left between them. CDR3 in amino acids: CASSPLHRSYEQYF. The CDR3, as DNA: TGTGCCAGCTCACCACTTCACAGGTCCTACGAGCAGTACTTC.

This clone appeared once. CDR3: CASGGGATNEKLFF. In DNA, the CDR3 is TGCGCCAGCGGGGGGGGCGCAACTAATGAAAAACTGTTTTTT. The V gene is TRBV5-1, the J gene TRBJ1-4, with D tentatively TRBD1 (6 bases). The ends were cut back, 7 bases at V and 0 bases at J, with 10 bases in the middle. Germline CDR1 is SGHRS and CDR2 is YFSETQ. The CDR3 runs to 14 residues.

The rearrangement joins TRBV6-1 to TRBJ1-4; D is ambiguous. This CDR3 has 17 amino acids. Germline CDR1 MNHNS, CDR2 SASEGT. Trimming stripped 2 bases from V and 6 bases from J, with 19 bases between. The CDR3 sequence is CASSESRGRRVDEKLFF. In DNA form, the CDR3 reads TGTGCCAGCAGTGAATCACGCGGGCGGCGGGTCGATGAAAAACTGTTTTTT.

V gene TRBV5-1 combines with J gene TRBJ1-5, with 8 bases lining up with TRBD1. The CDR3 contains 15 residues. J lost 8 bases, V lost 0 bases, and 7 bases had no gene match. CDR1 is SGHRS and CDR2 is YFSETQ in the germline V gene. Here the CDR3 DNA reads TGCGCCAGCAGCTTGGAGCCAGGGGGCTCGGAGCCCCAGCATTTT. As protein: CASSLEPGGSEPQHF.

Remarks on this clone: Other DNA sequences in this sample translate to the same CDR3. The V and J genes are TRBV7-9 and TRBJ1-4, with 7 bases lining up with TRBD1. Germline V gene sequence: CDR1 SEHNR, CDR2 FQNEAQ (reference sequence). V lost 2 bases and J lost 8; bases outside the gene matches: 5. The CDR3 has 14 residues. This CDR3 is CASSLRQGNEKLFF. The DNA for the CDR3 is TGTGCCAGCAGCTTAAGACAGGGAAACGAAAAACTGTTTTTT.

For the CDR3, the DNA is TGTGCCAGCAGTGGCGACAGACGGAACACCGGGGAGCTGTTTTTT. It is translated as CASSGDRRNTGELFF. V usage is TRBV7-9 and J usage is TRBJ2-2, with a tentative D call TRBD1 (5 bases). CDR3 size: 15 residues. Trimming left V 6 bases short and J 1 base short, with 12 bases between. Germline values: CDR1 SEHNR, CDR2 FQNEAQ (reference sequence).

The chain carries TRBV29-1 and TRBJ1-2, with a tentative D call TRBD1 (6 bases). The germline CDR1 and CDR2 sequences are SQVTM and ANQGSEA. With 4 bases removed from V and 4 bases from J, the gap between germline ends came to 10 bases. The CDR3 is 12 residues long. The CDR3, as DNA: TGCAGCGTTGGGGAACAGGGCTATGGCTACACCTTC. This sequence encodes CSVGEQGYGYTF.

The chain has TRBV4-3 and TRBJ1-2; possibly TRBD1 for D (5 bases). V lost 3 bases and J 4 bases, leaving 12 bases between the germline ends. Germline CDR1 LGHNA, CDR2 YSLEER. The CDR3 has 14 amino acids. The CDR3 region is CASSHTGTAYGYTF. In DNA form, the CDR3 reads TGCGCCAGCAGCCATACCGGGACTGCCTATGGCTACACCTTC.